The rows below give T cell receptor beta chains drawn from one sample of a study of T cell responses to AZD1222 COVID-19 vaccine. This table comes from immunoSEQ multiplex PCR, and its TCRdb copy is limited to in-frame clones, with some not included. The sample lists more than 150,000 clones, approximately 90% occurring once. Sequences were derived from peripheral blood, sampled 28 days after the second AZD1222 dose. These receptors were collected from an adult who received the AZD1222 COVID-19 vaccine. CDR3s include the opening cysteine and the closing phenylalanine or tryptophan. The order of the fields is CDR3 length, clone size, D gene, J gene, V gene, CDR3 protein, CDR3 DNA. D genes are given only for firm matches. Part of the rows lack a size; the others show once, few, many or a class for expanded clones.

13 | - | TRBD1 | TRBJ1-2 | TRBV6-5 | CASSYGQVGGYTF | TGTGCCAGCAGTTACGGACAGGTCGGTGGCTACACCTTC
14 | - | - | TRBJ2-1 | TRBV5-1 | CASTPGGGSNEQFF | TGCGCCAGCACCCCTGGGGGGGGCTCCAATGAGCAGTTCTTC
13 | - | - | TRBJ1-1 | TRBV27 | CASSSRRPTEAFF | TGTGCCAGCAGTTCCCGACGGCCCACTGAAGCTTTCTTT
16 | - | - | TRBJ2-6 | TRBV4-3 | CASSQDGGAGANVLTF | TGCGCCAGCAGCCAAGATGGAGGGGCTGGGGCCAACGTCCTGACTTTC
14 | - | - | TRBJ2-3 | TRBV19 | CASSIRGVPDTQYF | TGTGCCAGTAGTATACGTGGGGTCCCAGATACGCAGTATTTT
18 | - | - | TRBJ2-4 | TRBV5-8 | CASSGPGRVILAKNIQYF | TGTGCCAGCAGCGGTCCGGGACGGGTCATCCTAGCCAAAAACATTCAGTACTTC
14 | - | TRBD1 | TRBJ1-5 | TRBV24-1 | CATSGTGGDQPQHF | TGTGCCACCAGTGGGACAGGGGGTGATCAGCCCCAGCATTTT
14 | - | TRBD2 | TRBJ2-5 | TRBV27 | CASSGGGTGETQYF | TGTGCCAGCAGTGGGGGGGGAACGGGAGAGACCCAGTACTTC
11 | - | - | TRBJ2-5 | TRBV29-1 | CSVERAETQYF | TGCAGCGTTGAGCGGGCAGAGACCCAGTACTTC
13 | - | TRBD2 | TRBJ2-1 | TRBV3-1/TRBV3-2 | CASRGLATNEQFF | TGTGCCAGCAGGGGACTAGCGACGAATGAGCAGTTCTTC
14 | - | - | TRBJ2-7 | TRBV4-2 | CASSQVELASEQYF | TGTGCCAGCAGCCAAGTTGAACTAGCAAGTGAGCAGTACTTC
18 | - | - | TRBJ2-1 | TRBV28 | CASSPSHGGASSYNEQFF | TGTGCCAGCAGTCCATCCCACGGCGGGGCTAGCTCCTACAATGAGCAGTTCTTC
14 | - | - | TRBJ2-1 | TRBV5-4 | CASSLDAQTSHQFF | TGTGCCAGCAGCTTGGACGCCCAGACTAGTCATCAGTTCTTC
15 | - | - | TRBJ2-6 | TRBV7-3 | CASSTDRTGANVLTF | TGTGCCAGCAGCACGGACAGAACTGGGGCCAACGTCCTGACTTTC
15 | - | - | TRBJ2-7 | TRBV5-1 | CASSFLGYLSYEQYF | TGCGCCAGCAGCTTTCTAGGTTACCTCTCCTACGAGCAGTACTTC
18 | - | TRBD2 | TRBJ2-1 | TRBV20-1 | CSASSLAGVSVSYNEQFF | TGCAGTGCTAGTTCGCTAGCGGGAGTCTCGGTGTCCTACAATGAGCAGTTCTTC
16 | - | TRBD2 | TRBJ2-4 | TRBV7-9 | CASSSKAGVAKNIQYF | TGTGCCAGCAGTTCCAAAGCGGGAGTAGCCAAAAACATTCAGTACTTC
15 | - | - | TRBJ1-6 | TRBV9 | CASSVRPFSNSPLHF | TGTGCCAGCAGCGTAAGACCGTTTTCTAATTCACCCCTCCACTTT
13 | - | TRBD1 | TRBJ1-2 | TRBV4-1 | CASSQTGGYGYTF | TGCGCCAGCAGCCAGACAGGGGGCTATGGCTACACCTTC
15 | - | - | TRBJ1-3 | TRBV10-3 | CAIKYSAGPGNTIYF | TGTGCCATTAAATACAGTGCAGGGCCCGGAAACACCATATATTTT
14 | - | - | TRBJ2-6 | TRBV7-9 | CASSLVAGANVLTF | TGTGCCAGCAGCCTAGTAGCGGGGGCCAACGTCCTGACTTTC
17 | - | TRBD1 | TRBJ1-1 | TRBV5-1 | CASSQTTGTAVATEAFF | TGCGCCAGCAGCCAAACGACCGGGACAGCGGTCGCCACTGAAGCTTTCTTT
15 | - | - | TRBJ1-2 | TRBV3-1/TRBV3-2 | CASSQESSGLGGYTF | TGTGCCAGCAGCCAAGAGTCGTCAGGGTTAGGCGGCTACACCTTC
15 | - | TRBD1 | TRBJ1-4 | TRBV28 | CASSGTGVGVEKLFF | TGTGCCAGCAGCGGGACAGGGGTGGGAGTTGAAAAACTGTTTTTT
14 | few | - | TRBJ1-2 | TRBV9 | CASSVEAGEGGYTF | TGTGCCAGCAGCGTAGAGGCAGGGGAGGGTGGCTACACCTTC
15 | - | TRBD1 | TRBJ2-6 | TRBV2 | CASSHDRAGANVLTF | TGTGCCAGCAGTCACGACAGGGCCGGGGCCAACGTCCTGACTTTC
18 | once | TRBD1 | TRBJ1-3 | TRBV7-6 | CASRELRQGFPSGNTIYF | TGTGCCAGCCGCGAACTCCGACAGGGGTTCCCCTCTGGAAACACCATATATTTT
12 | - | - | TRBJ1-5 | TRBV2 | CASSEVNQPQHF | TGTGCCAGCTCGGAGGTCAATCAGCCCCAGCATTTT
12 | - | - | TRBJ1-1 | TRBV30 | CAWSLSWTEAFF | TGTGCCTGGAGTCTCAGTTGGACTGAAGCTTTCTTT
13 | - | TRBD2 | TRBJ2-1 | TRBV12-3/TRBV12-4 | CASRERELGEQFF | TGTGCCAGCAGAGAGCGGGAGTTGGGTGAGCAGTTCTTC
13 | once | - | TRBJ2-2 | TRBV29-1 | CSVGRAGAGELFF | TGCAGCGTTGGGAGGGCAGGGGCCGGGGAGCTGTTTTTT
15 | once | TRBD2 | TRBJ2-1 | TRBV10-2 | CASSEGTSFYNEQFF | TGCGCCAGCAGTGAGGGGACTAGCTTCTACAATGAGCAGTTCTTC
13 | once | - | TRBJ2-5 | TRBV5-4 | CASSTRQKETQYF | TGTGCCAGCAGTACCAGACAGAAAGAGACCCAGTACTTC
18 | - | TRBD2 | TRBJ2-2 | TRBV2 | CASSIRLAGGLNTGELFF | TGTGCCAGCAGTATTCGACTAGCGGGAGGACTGAACACCGGGGAGCTGTTTTTT
16 | - | TRBD2 | TRBJ2-3 | TRBV6-5 | CASSYRAGGITDTQYF | TGTGCCAGCAGTTACCGAGCGGGAGGGATAACAGATACGCAGTATTTT
14 | - | - | TRBJ2-1 | TRBV5-6 | CASSLWGGDNEQFF | TGTGCCAGCAGCTTGTGGGGCGGTGACAATGAGCAGTTCTTC
14 | - | - | TRBJ1-5 | TRBV9 | CASSVGPGWQPQHF | TGTGCCAGCAGCGTAGGCCCAGGGTGGCAGCCCCAGCATTTT
14 | - | - | TRBJ1-3 | TRBV2 | CATRQLSSGNTIYF | TGTGCCACCAGACAGCTGAGCTCTGGAAACACCATATATTTT
17 | - | TRBD2 | TRBJ2-1 | TRBV27 | CATKGLISGDLYNEQFF | TGTGCCACCAAGGGGTTAATAAGCGGGGACCTTTACAATGAGCAGTTCTTC
12 | once | - | TRBJ2-7 | TRBV9 | CASSSDSYEQYF | TGTGCCAGCAGCTCGGACTCCTACGAGCAGTACTTC
18 | - | TRBD2 | TRBJ2-5 | TRBV2 | CASSEAVEGTSGRETQYF | TGTGCCAGCAGTGAAGCGGTGGAAGGGACTAGCGGGAGAGAGACCCAGTACTTC
12 | - | - | TRBJ2-5 | TRBV6-2/TRBV6-3 | CASSYNQETQYF | TGTGCCAGCAGTTATAACCAAGAGACCCAGTACTTC
15 | - | TRBD2 | TRBJ2-1 | TRBV9 | CASSGAGGTYNEQFF | TGTGCCAGCAGTGGGGCGGGAGGTACCTACAATGAGCAGTTCTTC
15 | - | - | TRBJ1-2 | TRBV4-2 | CASSQLVQSGYGYTF | TGTGCCAGCAGCCAGTTGGTCCAGTCAGGGTATGGCTACACCTTC
16 | - | - | TRBJ1-4 | TRBV3-1/TRBV3-2 | CASSQDEGATNEKLFF | TGTGCCAGCAGCCAAGATGAAGGAGCAACTAATGAAAAACTGTTTTTT
11 | - | - | TRBJ2-1 | TRBV12-3/TRBV12-4 | CASSLTTEQFF | TGTGCCAGCAGTTTGACCACCGAGCAGTTCTTC
14 | few | - | TRBJ2-2 | TRBV2 | CASRSDGYTGELFF | TGTGCCAGCCGGTCGGACGGATACACCGGGGAGCTGTTTTTT
15 | - | - | TRBJ1-3 | TRBV7-2 | CASSPFGGPGNTIYF | TGTGCCAGCAGCCCCTTCGGAGGCCCTGGAAACACCATATATTTT
15 | - | - | TRBJ2-7 | TRBV15 | CATSRDFQGSHEQYF | TGTGCCACCAGCAGAGATTTCCAGGGGTCCCACGAGCAGTACTTC
14 | - | - | TRBJ1-1 | TRBV7-2 | CASSYQAGRSEAFF | TGTGCCAGCAGCTACCAGGCAGGGAGATCTGAAGCTTTCTTT